The source of this TCR beta chain is a study of CD8 T cells in Susac syndrome. For this clonotype: Antigen: not known.

RNA totalling roughly 0.45 to 1 ug underwent reverse transcription with random hexamers. TCRdb analysed the immunoSEQ multiplex PCR reads with MiXCR anew, one entry per CDR3 protein. This repertoire shows 75,000 to 95,000 distinct CDR3 sequences, approximately 93% found once; its top ten account for 0.45% to 0.55%. Study results and caveats: The study identified about seventeen and five Susac-specific public clones in total CD8+ and CD8+ TEMRA repertoires.

Patients having Susac syndrome satisfied recently defined diagnostic criteria for definite or probable disease. Sequenced sample: CD8+ T cells from PBMCs. The receptor was isolated from a human donor with Susac syndrome.

Written as DNA, the CDR3 is TGCGCCAGCAGCTTGGGCAGCGGGACCGCCAATGAGCAGTTCTTC. It is translated as CASSLGSGTANEQFF. The genes are TRBV5-1 and TRBJ2-1; 7 bases fit TRBD2. This CDR3 is 15 amino acids long. After removal of 0 bases from V and 6 bases from J, the junction contained 6 bases not matched to a gene. CDR1 and CDR2 from the germline V gene are SGHRS and YFSETQ.